These 4 T cell receptor beta chains originate from one sample sequenced in a study of HIV-infected patients and healthy controls. Using its own MiXCR run on the 5' RACE reads, TCRdb lists one record per CDR3 protein. This sample has around 64,000 distinct CDR3 sequences, with roughly a sixth found just once. The sequenced sample was CD4+ T cells from blood. The receptors were sampled from a human donor in good health.

This clonotype occurred many times. This chain connects TRBV2 to TRBJ2-4; D not resolved. The CDR3 runs 16 residues. The germline V gene encodes CDR1 SNHLY and CDR2 FYNNEI. The V gene lost 7 bases and the J gene lost 0 bases, with 16 bases spanning the gap. CDR3 residues: CASTDLVSSAKNIQYF. CDR3 bases: TGTGCCAGCACTGATCTAGTCTCTTCAGCCAAAAACATTCAGTACTTC.

In this sample, this clonotype turned up a few times. The CDR3, as DNA: TGCGCCAGCAGCTTGGGACAGGGGATGGGCGAGCAGTACTTC. Protein product: CASSLGQGMGEQYF. The V call is TRBV5-1, the J call TRBJ2-7, with TRBD1 identical over 8 bases. Germline CDR1 SGHRS, CDR2 YFSETQ. The CDR3 has 14 amino acids. Losses at the gene ends were 0 bases for V and 6 bases for J; bases not matched to a gene: 5.

This chain links TRBV14 with TRBJ1-1, with no clear D. CDR1 SGHDN and CDR2 FVKESK come from the germline V gene. The CDR3 runs to 13 residues. The ends were cut back, 0 bases at V and 4 bases at J, with 6 bases in the middle. The CDR3 nucleotides read TGTGCCAGCAGCCAAGATCGGCGCACTGAAGCTTTCTTT. This translates into CASSQDRRTEAFF.

This clonotype has at least ten counts. The rearrangement joins TRBV5-1 to TRBJ2-3; the match to TRBD1 covers 10 bases. CDR1 and CDR2 (germline): SGHRS, YFSETQ. The CDR3 extends over 15 amino acids. V was clipped by 4 bases and J by 6 bases; unmatched bases: 8. The CDR3 region is CASSHPGQGSDTQYF. DNA for the CDR3: TGCGCCAGCAGCCACCCGGGACAGGGGTCCGATACGCAGTATTTT.